This T cell receptor beta chain is drawn from a study of T cells in Graves' hyperthyroidism and ophthalmopathy. Study-wide background: Any treatment followed the collection of peripheral blood at initial diagnosis.

Trimming took 1 base from V and 2 from J, leaving 12 bases between them. The CDR3 length is 17 residues. The germline V gene has CDR1 KGHSH and CDR2 LQKENI. RNA transcripts yielded amplified TCR beta CDR3 regions. The TCR CDR3 was amplified in a first-round RT-PCR using the HTBI primer set. TCRdb recomputed calls from the multiplex PCR reads with MiXCR, one row per CDR3 protein. The table lists fewer than 550,000 distinct CDR3 sequences, approximately 14% of them singletons. V is TRBV18 and J is TRBJ2-6, with a weak D call TRBD1 (7 bases). This TCR came from a woman aged 18-30 years with Graves' hyperthyroidism. The source material was blood. CDR3 bases: TGTGCCAGCTCACCACGCCAGGGGGAGGCTGGGGCCAACGTCCTGACTTTC. Protein: CASSPRQGEAGANVLTF.